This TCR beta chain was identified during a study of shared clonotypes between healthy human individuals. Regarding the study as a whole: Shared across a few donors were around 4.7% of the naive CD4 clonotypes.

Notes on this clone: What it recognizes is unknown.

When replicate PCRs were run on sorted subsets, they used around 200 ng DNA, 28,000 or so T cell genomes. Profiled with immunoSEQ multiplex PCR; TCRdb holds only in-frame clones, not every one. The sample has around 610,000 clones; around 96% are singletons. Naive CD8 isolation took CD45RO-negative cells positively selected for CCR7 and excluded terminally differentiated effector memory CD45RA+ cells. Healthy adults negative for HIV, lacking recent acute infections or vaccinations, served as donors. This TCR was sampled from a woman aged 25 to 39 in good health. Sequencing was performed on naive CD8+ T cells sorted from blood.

The CDR3 region has the DNA TGCGCCAGCACCGGCGGGCTAGCGGGAGTTGGAGATATGGAGACCCAGTACTTC. Amino acid sequence: CASTGGLAGVGDMETQYF. The chain joins TRBV10-2 to TRBJ2-5, with 10 bases aligning to TRBD2. Germline V CDR1 and CDR2: WSHSY, SAAADI. CDR3 size: 18 residues. V was clipped by 7 bases and J by 5 bases; unmatched bases: 19.